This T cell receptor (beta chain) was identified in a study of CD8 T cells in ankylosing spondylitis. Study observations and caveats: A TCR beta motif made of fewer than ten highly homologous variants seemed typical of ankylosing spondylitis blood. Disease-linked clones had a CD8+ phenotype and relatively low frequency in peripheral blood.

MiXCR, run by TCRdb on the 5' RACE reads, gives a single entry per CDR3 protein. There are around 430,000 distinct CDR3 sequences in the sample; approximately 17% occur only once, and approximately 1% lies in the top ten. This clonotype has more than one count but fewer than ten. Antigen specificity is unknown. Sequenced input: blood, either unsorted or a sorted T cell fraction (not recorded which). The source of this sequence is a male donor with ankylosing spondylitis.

CDR3 residues: CASSEASSGTYEQYF. The CDR3 nucleotides read TGTGCCAGCAGTGAAGCGTCTAGCGGAACCTACGAGCAGTACTTC. The J gene is TRBJ2-7, the V gene TRBV2, with 7 bases matching TRBD2. CDR1 SNHLY and CDR2 FYNNEI come from the germline V gene. With 0 bases clipped from V and 2 bases from J, the junction kept 4 bases outside the gene matches. The CDR3 is made up of 15 amino acids.